Below, one TCR beta chain is given with its context. Antigen specificity is unknown. immunoSEQ v3.0 was run at survey level. The table came from immunoSEQ multiplex PCR; TCRdb's copy has only in-frame clones and leaves some out. The sample yields 35,000 or so clones, 85% to 95% seen once. The entry originates in a study of long-term antiretroviral therapy in people with HIV. Overall study context: The earliest specimens came about a decade ahead of the 2015 immediate-ART recommendation.

Whole-study results and caveats: HIV repertoires had narrower CDR3 length ranges than controls. Diversity went up after ART and still fell short of transplant donor controls.

Trimming shortened V by 4 bases and J by 1 base, and 11 bases separated the two germline ends. Per germline, CDR1 GTSNPN and CDR2 SVGIG (reference sequence). The CDR3 spans 14 residues. V is TRBV30 and J is TRBJ1-3; a weak D match, TRBD1 (5 bases). The starting material was unsorted PBMCs, obtained 4.1 years after starting antiretroviral therapy. This receptor was obtained from a woman aged 45-65 years with HIV. This CDR3 is CAWTLGGSGNTIYF. The CDR3 DNA reads TGTGCCTGGACCCTCGGGGGATCTGGAAACACCATATATTTT.